The 13 T cell receptor beta chains below were found in one sample sequenced in a study of cytomegalovirus exposure and HLA in healthy donors. PCR was performed using 60 Vbeta and 13 Jbeta primers. Sequencing used immunoSEQ multiplex PCR; TCRdb keeps in-frame clones, though not all of them. The sample shows some 180,000 clones, over 70% of them seen only once. Sequencing input: PBMCs. The receptors originated from a woman in her fifties or sixties in good health and CMV-seropositive.

The chain recombines TRBV28 with TRBJ1-1; a possible D gene is TRBD1 (6 bases). V shed 5 bases and J shed 4 bases, with 14 bases lying between them. This CDR3 has 14 residues. Germline V lookup: CDR1 MDHEN, CDR2 SYDVKM. This CDR3 reads CASSLQGKSTEAFF. The DNA for the CDR3 is TGTGCCAGCAGTCTTCAGGGGAAATCCACTGAAGCTTTCTTT.

The chain employs TRBV19 and TRBJ1-2; 9 bases agree with TRBD1. V gave up 5 bases and J gave up 4 bases; unmatched junction bases: 5. The CDR3 covers 14 residues. Per the germline V gene, CDR1 is LNHDA and CDR2 is SQIVND (reference sequence). The CDR3 sequence is CASSGTGMSYGYTF. For the CDR3, the DNA is TGTGCCAGTAGTGGGACAGGGATGAGCTATGGCTACACCTTC.

The rearrangement links TRBV7-9 to TRBJ2-1; 10 nucleotides match TRBD2. CDR3 length: 16 amino acids. The V segment lost 4 bases and the J segment 6 bases; nucleotides outside the gene matches: 9. CDR1 SEHNR and CDR2 FQNEAQ come from the germline V gene (reference sequence). CDR3 sequence (DNA): TGTGCCAGCAGCTCCGGAATTAGCGGGAGGTCCAATGAGCAGTTCTTC. Protein sequence: CASSSGISGRSNEQFF.

This chain uses TRBV19 with TRBJ2-7; TRBD1 matches 7 bases. The CDR3 contains 15 residues. J lost 4 bases, V lost 3 bases, and 9 bases had no gene match. Germline lookup yields CDR1 LNHDA and CDR2 SQIVND (reference sequence). The CDR3 loop reads CASSMRGTDPYEQYF. CDR3 nucleotides: TGTGCCAGTAGTATGAGAGGGACAGACCCTTACGAGCAGTACTTC. The full variable domain, in which reference TRBV19 and TRBJ2-7 provide the parts outside the CDR3, is DGGITQSPKYLFRKEGQNVTLSCEQNLNHDAMYWYRQDPGQGLRLIYYSQIVNDFQKGDIAEGYSVSREKKESFPLTVTSAQKNPTAFYLCASSMRGTDPYEQYFGPGTRLTVT.

The chain links TRBV14 to TRBJ2-7, with TRBD1 identical over 10 bases. V was pared by 4 bases and J by 7 bases, with 10 bases of the junction left unmatched. This CDR3 comprises 15 residues. Germline-derived CDR1 and CDR2 are SGHDN and FVKESK. CDR3 sequence: CASSPLRDRGGEQYF. The CDR3, as DNA: TGTGCCAGCAGCCCGTTAAGGGACAGGGGAGGGGAGCAGTACTTC.

V usage is TRBV19 and J usage is TRBJ2-2; tentative D call: TRBD2 (5 bases). The CDR3 is 15 amino acids. Germline-derived CDR1 and CDR2 are LNHDA and SQIVND (reference sequence). V was trimmed by 7 bases and J by 1 base, leaving 13 bases between them. CDR3 loop: CASTALALNTGELFF. Written as DNA, the CDR3 is TGTGCCAGTACCGCCCTAGCATTGAACACCGGGGAGCTGTTTTTT.

The rearrangement joins TRBV7-6 to TRBJ1-1; 9 nucleotides match TRBD1. V gave up 5 bases and J gave up 5 bases; unmatched junction bases: 3. There are 13 residues in the CDR3. CDR1 is SGHVS and CDR2 is FNYEAQ in the germline V gene. The CDR3 nucleotides read TGTGCCAGCAGCCCGGGACAGGGTACTGAAGCTTTCTTT. Amino acids: CASSPGQGTEAFF.

V and J are TRBV13 and TRBJ1-6, with 7 bases identical to TRBD1. Germline values: CDR1 PRHDT, CDR2 FYEKMQ (reference sequence). CDR3 length equals 15 residues. J lost 7 bases, V lost 5 bases, and 8 bases had no gene match. The CDR3 DNA sequence: TGTGCCAGCAGCCCGTCCGGGACAGCGAATTCACCCCTCCACTTT. This gives the protein CASSPSGTANSPLHF.

This clone was detected only a few times. The chain uses TRBV7-8 and TRBJ2-3; TRBD2 aligns across 12 bases. Germline values: CDR1 SGHVS, CDR2 FQNEAQ. This CDR3 region has 18 residues. V lost 5 bases to trimming and J lost 0 bases; unmatched junction nucleotides: 9. CDR3 in DNA: TGTGCCAGCAGCCCCGCTAGCGGGGGGGGACTTAGCACAGATACGCAGTATTTT. Translating it yields CASSPASGGGLSTDTQYF. Supplemented by reference TRBV7-8 and TRBJ2-3, the full variable domain reads GAGVSQSPRYKVAKRGQDVALRCDPISGHVSLFWYQQALGQGPEFLTYFQNEAQLDKSGLPSDRFFAERPEGSVSTLKIQRTQQEDSAVYLCASSPASGGGLSTDTQYFGPGTRLTVL.

The J gene is TRBJ2-7, the V gene TRBV27; 7 bases are shared with TRBD2. This CDR3 has 17 amino acids. J lost 0 bases, V lost 8 bases, and 16 bases had no gene match. The germline gives CDR1 MNHEY, CDR2 SMNVEV (reference sequence). CDR3 in DNA: TGTGCCAGCTCTAATCCCGTGTCGAGGGAGGGCTCCTACGAGCAGTACTTC. As protein: CASSNPVSREGSYEQYF.

The CDR3 sequence: CASSLTGIQDTQYF. CDR3 sequence (DNA): TGTGCCAGCAGCTTAACCGGGATCCAGGATACGCAGTATTTT. This rearrangement joins TRBV7-3 to TRBJ2-3; D possibly corresponds to TRBD2 (5 bases). V was shortened by 0 bases and J by 6 bases, with 10 bases between the two germline ends. The CDR3 covers 14 residues. Germline CDR1 is SGHTA and CDR2 is FQGTGA. Using reference TRBV7-3 and TRBJ2-3 for the parts outside the CDR3, the full variable domain is GAGVSQTPSNKVTEKGKYVELRCDPISGHTALYWYRQSLGQGPEFLIYFQGTGAADDSGLPNDRFFAVRPEGSVSTLKIQRTERGDSAVYLCASSLTGIQDTQYFGPGTRLTVL.

The CDR3 bases are TGTGCCAGCAGCTTGCAGGGAGGGAGGGTCTACAATGAGCAGTTCTTC. Translation: CASSLQGGRVYNEQFF. The chain has TRBV5-5 and TRBJ2-1; TRBD2 agrees at 7 bases. V shed 1 base, J shed 3 bases, and the junction held 7 bases outside the gene matches. This CDR3 is 16 amino acids long. CDR1 and CDR2 from the germline V gene are SGHKS and YYEKEE (reference sequence).

This clone has only one observation. The gene calls are TRBV7-8 and TRBJ2-5, with 10 bases lining up with TRBD2. The V gene's germline CDR1 is SGHVS and CDR2 FQNEAQ. The CDR3 has 15 amino acids. V was pared by 1 base and J by 4 bases, with 3 bases of the junction left unmatched. CDR3 in amino acids: CASSLGSGRAETQYF. DNA for the CDR3: TGTGCCAGCAGCTTAGGAAGCGGGAGGGCAGAGACCCAGTACTTC.